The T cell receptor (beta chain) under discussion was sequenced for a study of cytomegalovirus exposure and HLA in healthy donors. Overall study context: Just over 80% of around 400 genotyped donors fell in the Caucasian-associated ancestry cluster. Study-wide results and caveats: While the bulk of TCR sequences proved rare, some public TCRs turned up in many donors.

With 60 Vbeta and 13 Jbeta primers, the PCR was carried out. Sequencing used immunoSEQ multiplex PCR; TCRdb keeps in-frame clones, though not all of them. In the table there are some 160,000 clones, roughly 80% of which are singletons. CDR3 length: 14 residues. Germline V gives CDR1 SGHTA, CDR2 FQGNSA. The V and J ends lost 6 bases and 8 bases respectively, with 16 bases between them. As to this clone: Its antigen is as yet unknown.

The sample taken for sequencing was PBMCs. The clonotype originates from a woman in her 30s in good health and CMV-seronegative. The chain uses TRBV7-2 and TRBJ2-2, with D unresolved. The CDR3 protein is CASSYYPFVGELFF. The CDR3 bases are TGTGCCAGCAGTTACTACCCTTTCGTGGGGGAGCTGTTTTTT.